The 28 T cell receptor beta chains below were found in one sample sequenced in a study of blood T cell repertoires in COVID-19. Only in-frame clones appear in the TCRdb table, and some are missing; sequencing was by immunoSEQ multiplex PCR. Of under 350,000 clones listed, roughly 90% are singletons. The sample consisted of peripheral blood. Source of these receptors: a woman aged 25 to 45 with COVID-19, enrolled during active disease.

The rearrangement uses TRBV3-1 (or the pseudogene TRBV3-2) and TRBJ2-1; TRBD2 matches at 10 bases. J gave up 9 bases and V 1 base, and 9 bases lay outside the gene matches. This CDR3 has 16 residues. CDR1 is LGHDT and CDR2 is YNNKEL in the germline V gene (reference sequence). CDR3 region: CASSQGSSGRAGEQFF. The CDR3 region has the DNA TGTGCCAGCAGCCAAGGATCCAGCGGGAGGGCCGGTGAGCAGTTCTTC.

The chain's CDR3 is CASSLIAGWSETQYF. The CDR3 region has the DNA TGTGCCAGCAGCCTAATAGCGGGATGGAGTGAGACCCAGTACTTC. The chain is built from TRBV28 and TRBJ2-5; TRBD2 agrees at 8 bases. CDR1 and CDR2 from the germline V gene are MDHEN and SYDVKM. This CDR3 is 15 amino acids long. After removal of 6 bases from V and 5 bases from J, the junction contained 11 bases not matched to a gene.

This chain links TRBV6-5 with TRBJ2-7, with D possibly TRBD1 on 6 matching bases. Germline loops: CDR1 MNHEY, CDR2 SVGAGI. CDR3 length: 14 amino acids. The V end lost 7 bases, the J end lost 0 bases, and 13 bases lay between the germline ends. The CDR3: CASKGGLHSYEQYF. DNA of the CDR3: TGTGCCAGCAAAGGGGGTTTACACTCCTACGAGCAGTACTTC.

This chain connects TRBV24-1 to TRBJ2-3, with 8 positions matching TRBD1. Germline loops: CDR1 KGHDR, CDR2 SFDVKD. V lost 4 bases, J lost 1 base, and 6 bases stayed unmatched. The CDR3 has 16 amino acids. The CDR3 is CATSDTDRGGTDTQYF. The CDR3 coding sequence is TGTGCCACCAGTGACACTGACAGGGGCGGCACAGATACGCAGTATTTT.

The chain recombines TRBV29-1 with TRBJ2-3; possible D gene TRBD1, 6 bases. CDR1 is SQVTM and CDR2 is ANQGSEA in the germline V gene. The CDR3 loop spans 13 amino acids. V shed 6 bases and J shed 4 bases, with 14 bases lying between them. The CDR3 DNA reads TGCAGCGTCCGAAGGGGGAGCGCAGATACGCAGTATTTT. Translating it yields CSVRRGSADTQYF.

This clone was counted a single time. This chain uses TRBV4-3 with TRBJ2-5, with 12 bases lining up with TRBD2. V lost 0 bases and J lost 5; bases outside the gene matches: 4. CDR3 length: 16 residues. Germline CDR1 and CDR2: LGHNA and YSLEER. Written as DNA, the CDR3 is TGCGCCAGCAGCCAAGAGACTAGCGGGAGTCAGGAGACCCAGTACTTC. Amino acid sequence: CASSQETSGSQETQYF.

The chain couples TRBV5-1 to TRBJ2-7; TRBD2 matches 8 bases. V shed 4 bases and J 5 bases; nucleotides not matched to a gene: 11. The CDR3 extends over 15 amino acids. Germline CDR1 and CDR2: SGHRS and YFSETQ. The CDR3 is CASSNPGTRFHEQYF. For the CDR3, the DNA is TGCGCCAGCAGCAACCCGGGGACTAGATTCCACGAGCAGTACTTC.

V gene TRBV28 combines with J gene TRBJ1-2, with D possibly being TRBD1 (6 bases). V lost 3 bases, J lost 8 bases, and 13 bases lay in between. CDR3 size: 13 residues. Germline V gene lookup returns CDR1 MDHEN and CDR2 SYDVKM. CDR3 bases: TGTGCCAGCAGTTTGGGGACACCCAAGGGCTACACCTTC. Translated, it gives CASSLGTPKGYTF.

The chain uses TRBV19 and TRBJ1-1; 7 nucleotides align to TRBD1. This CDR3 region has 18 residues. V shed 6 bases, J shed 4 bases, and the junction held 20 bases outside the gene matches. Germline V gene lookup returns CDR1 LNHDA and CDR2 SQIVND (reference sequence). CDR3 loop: CASSRTRGRGMGGTEAFF. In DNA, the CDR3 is TGTGCCAGTAGCCGAACGCGGGGCAGGGGGATGGGAGGCACTGAAGCTTTCTTT.

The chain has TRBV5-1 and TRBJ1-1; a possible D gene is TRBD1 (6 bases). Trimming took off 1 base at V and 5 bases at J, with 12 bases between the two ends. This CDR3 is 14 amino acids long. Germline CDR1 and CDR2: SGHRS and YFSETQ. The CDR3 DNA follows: TGCGCCAGCAGCTTGAGACAGGTCGGGACTGAAGCTTTCTTT. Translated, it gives CASSLRQVGTEAFF.

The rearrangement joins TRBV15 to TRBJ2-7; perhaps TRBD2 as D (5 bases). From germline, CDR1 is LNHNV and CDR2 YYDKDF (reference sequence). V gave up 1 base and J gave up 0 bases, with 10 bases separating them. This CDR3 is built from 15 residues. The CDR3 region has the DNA TGTGCCACCAGCAGAGGCGGGTTAAGCTCCTACGAGCAGTACTTC. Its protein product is CATSRGGLSSYEQYF. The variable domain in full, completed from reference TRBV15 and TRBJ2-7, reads DAMVIQNPRYQVTQFGKPVTLSCSQTLNHNVMYWYQQKSSQAPKLLFHYYDKDFNNEADTPDNFQSRRPNTSFCFLDIRSPGLGDTAMYLCATSRGGLSSYEQYFGPGTRLTVT.

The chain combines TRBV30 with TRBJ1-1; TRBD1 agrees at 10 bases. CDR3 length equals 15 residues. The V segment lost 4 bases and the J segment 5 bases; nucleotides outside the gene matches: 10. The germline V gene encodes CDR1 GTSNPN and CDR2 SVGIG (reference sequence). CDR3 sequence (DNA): TGTGCCTGGACCGATCTCGGGGGACAGGGGACTGAAGCTTTCTTT. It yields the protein CAWTDLGGQGTEAFF.

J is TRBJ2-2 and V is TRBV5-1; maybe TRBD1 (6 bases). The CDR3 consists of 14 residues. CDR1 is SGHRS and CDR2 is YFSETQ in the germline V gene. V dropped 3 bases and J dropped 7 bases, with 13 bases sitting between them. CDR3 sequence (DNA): TGCGCCAGCAGCTACAGACAGGAAGGCGGGGAGCTGTTTTTT. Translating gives CASSYRQEGGELFF.

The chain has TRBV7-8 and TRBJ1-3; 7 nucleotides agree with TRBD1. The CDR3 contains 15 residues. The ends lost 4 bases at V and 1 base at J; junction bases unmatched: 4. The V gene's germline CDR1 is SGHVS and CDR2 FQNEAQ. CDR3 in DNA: TGTGCCAGCAGCTCTACAGGGGATTCTGGAAACACCATATATTTT. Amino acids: CASSSTGDSGNTIYF.

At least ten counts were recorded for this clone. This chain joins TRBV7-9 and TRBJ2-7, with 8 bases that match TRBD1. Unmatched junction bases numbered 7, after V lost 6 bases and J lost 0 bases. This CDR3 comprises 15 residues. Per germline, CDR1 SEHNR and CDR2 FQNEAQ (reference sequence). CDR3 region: CASSDRQGLSYEQYF. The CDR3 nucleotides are TGTGCCAGCAGTGATCGACAGGGGCTCTCCTACGAGCAGTACTTC.

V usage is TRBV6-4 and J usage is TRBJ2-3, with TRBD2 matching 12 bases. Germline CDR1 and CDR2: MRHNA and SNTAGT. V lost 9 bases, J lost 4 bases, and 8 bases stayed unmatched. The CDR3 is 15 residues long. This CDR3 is CASLTSGRSADTQYF. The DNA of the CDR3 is TGTGCCAGTCTGACTAGCGGGAGATCGGCAGATACGCAGTATTTT.

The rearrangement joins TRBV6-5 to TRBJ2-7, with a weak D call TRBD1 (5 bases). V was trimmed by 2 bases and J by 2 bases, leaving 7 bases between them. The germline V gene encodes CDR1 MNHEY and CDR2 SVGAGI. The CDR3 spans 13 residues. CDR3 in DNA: TGTGCCAGCAGTTACGGCAGGGCCTACGAGCAGTACTTC. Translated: CASSYGRAYEQYF.

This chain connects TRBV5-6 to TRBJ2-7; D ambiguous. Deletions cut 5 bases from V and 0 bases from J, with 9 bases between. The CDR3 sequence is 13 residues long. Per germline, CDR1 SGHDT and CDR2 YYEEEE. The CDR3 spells CASSLTVSYEQYF. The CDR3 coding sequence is TGTGCCAGCAGTCTCACAGTCTCCTACGAGCAGTACTTC.

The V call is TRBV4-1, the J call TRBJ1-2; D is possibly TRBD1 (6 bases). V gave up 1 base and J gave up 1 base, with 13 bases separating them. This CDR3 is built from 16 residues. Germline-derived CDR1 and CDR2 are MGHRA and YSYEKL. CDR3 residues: CASSQVGGQVNYGYTF. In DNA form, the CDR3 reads TGCGCCAGCAGCCAAGTGGGGGGGCAGGTTAACTATGGCTACACCTTC.

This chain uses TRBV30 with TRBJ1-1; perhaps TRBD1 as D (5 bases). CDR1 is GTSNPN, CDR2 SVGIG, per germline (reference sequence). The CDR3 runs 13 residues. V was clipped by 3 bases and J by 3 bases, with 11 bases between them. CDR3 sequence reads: CAWRGGPDTEAFF. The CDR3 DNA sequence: TGTGCCTGGAGGGGGGGACCGGACACTGAAGCTTTCTTT.

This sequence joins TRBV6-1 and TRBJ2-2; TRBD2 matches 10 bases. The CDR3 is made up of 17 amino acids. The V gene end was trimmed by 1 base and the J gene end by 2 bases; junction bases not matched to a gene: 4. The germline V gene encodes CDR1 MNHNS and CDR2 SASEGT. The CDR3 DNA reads TGTGCCAGCAGTGAAGGGGGACTAGCGACAAACACCGGGGAGCTGTTTTTT. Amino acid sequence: CASSEGGLATNTGELFF.

CDR3 amino acids: CASSEVPRTGRDQPQHF. The CDR3, as DNA: TGCGCCAGCAGTGAGGTTCCGAGGACAGGGCGCGATCAGCCCCAGCATTTT. The genes are TRBV10-2 and TRBJ1-5, with TRBD1 matching over 8 bases. This CDR3 comprises 17 residues. V was pared by 2 bases and J by 5 bases, with 11 bases of the junction left unmatched. The germline V gene has CDR1 WSHSY and CDR2 SAAADI.

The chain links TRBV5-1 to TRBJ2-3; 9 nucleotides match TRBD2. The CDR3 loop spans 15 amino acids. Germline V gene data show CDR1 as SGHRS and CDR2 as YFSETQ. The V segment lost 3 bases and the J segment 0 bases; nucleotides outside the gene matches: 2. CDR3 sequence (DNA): TGCGCCAGCAGCTGGACTAGCGCTAGCACAGATACGCAGTATTTT. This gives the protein CASSWTSASTDTQYF.

CDR3 coding DNA: TGTGCCAGTAGTCCACCAGGGTTCGAGGAAAAACTGTTTTTT. Its protein is CASSPPGFEEKLFF. The chain employs TRBV19 and TRBJ1-4; D might be TRBD1 (5 bases). This CDR3 spans 14 amino acids. Germline V lookup: CDR1 LNHDA, CDR2 SQIVND (reference sequence). With 5 bases removed from V and 8 bases from J, the gap between germline ends came to 15 bases.

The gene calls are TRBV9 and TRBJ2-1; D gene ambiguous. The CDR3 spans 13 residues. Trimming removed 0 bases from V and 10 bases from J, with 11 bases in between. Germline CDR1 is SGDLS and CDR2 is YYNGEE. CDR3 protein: CASSVEPRREQFF. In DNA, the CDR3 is TGTGCCAGCAGCGTAGAACCGCGCCGGGAGCAGTTCTTC.

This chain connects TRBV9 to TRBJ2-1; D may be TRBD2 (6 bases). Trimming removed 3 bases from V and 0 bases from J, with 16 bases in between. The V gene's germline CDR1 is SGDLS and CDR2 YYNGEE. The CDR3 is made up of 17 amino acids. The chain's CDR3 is CASSGDPERASYNEQFF. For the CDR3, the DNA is TGTGCCAGCAGCGGGGATCCGGAGCGGGCCTCCTACAATGAGCAGTTCTTC.

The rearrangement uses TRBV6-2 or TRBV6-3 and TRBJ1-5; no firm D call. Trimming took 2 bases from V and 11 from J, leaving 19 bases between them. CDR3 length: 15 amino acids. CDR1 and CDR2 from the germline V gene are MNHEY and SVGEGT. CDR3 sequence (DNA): TGTGCCAGCAGTTACATGCGGGCCCTCCTCCGGGCCCAGCATTTT. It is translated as CASSYMRALLRAQHF.

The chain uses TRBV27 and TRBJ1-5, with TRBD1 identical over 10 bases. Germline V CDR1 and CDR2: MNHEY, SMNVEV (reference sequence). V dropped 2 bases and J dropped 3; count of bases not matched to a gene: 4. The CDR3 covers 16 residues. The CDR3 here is CASSLMGQGYNQPQHF. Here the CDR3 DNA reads TGTGCCAGCAGTTTAATGGGACAGGGGTACAATCAGCCCCAGCATTTT.